The 24 T cell receptor beta chains reported below all come from one sample, sequenced in a study of T cell responses to AZD1222 COVID-19 vaccine listed by TCRdb under 2021. The intended sense of this specimen's time point label: baseline before first vaccination. The library was made by the immunoSEQ multiplex PCR assay. What TCRdb holds here is the immuneACCESS table cut down to in-frame rearrangements. Part of the clones is not present; checked against another copy, under half of the missing clones reflect an unresolved V gene, and the others are unexplained. This sample lists 140,000 to 150,000 clones; about nine tenths were detected once. Clones ranked in the top ten supply more than 12% of the sample. Sequences were derived from peripheral blood, sampled on day 0 of AZD1222 vaccination. The source is an adult in good health.

This chain connects TRBV28 to TRBJ1-6; 7 bases are a match to TRBD1. Germline loops: CDR1 MDHEN, CDR2 SYDVKM. This CDR3 comprises 16 residues. V lost 6 bases to trimming and J lost 10 bases; unmatched junction nucleotides: 15. The CDR3: CASSLAGTDGRSPLHF. CDR3 sequence (DNA): TGTGCCAGCAGCCTCGCCGGGACAGATGGTAGATCACCCCTCCACTTT.

This clone was found a few times. The V call is TRBV18, the J call TRBJ1-2, with a tentative D call TRBD1 (6 bases). Germline V gene lookup returns CDR1 KGHSH and CDR2 LQKENI. V shed 2 bases and J shed 8 bases, with 18 bases lying between them. There are 15 residues in the CDR3. The DNA of the CDR3 is TGTGCCAGCTCACCAGAGAAAGGGGGGACTATCGGCTACACCTTC. Translating gives CASSPEKGGTIGYTF.

The CDR3 reads CASSGQGTDTQYF. As DNA, the CDR3 is TGTGCCAGCAGTGGACAAGGCACAGATACGCAGTATTTT. The rearrangement uses TRBV6-4 and TRBJ2-3, with unresolved D. The CDR3 is 13 amino acids. CDR1 MRHNA and CDR2 SNTAGT come from the germline V gene. The V end lost 4 bases, the J end lost 1 base, and 6 bases lay between the germline ends.

This clone was detected many times. This sequence joins TRBV10-2 and TRBJ2-1, with 9 bases identical to TRBD2. Germline CDR1 is WSHSY and CDR2 is SAAADI. The CDR3 is 16 amino acids. J lost 3 bases, V lost 4 bases, and 7 bases had no gene match. The CDR3 DNA sequence: TGCGCCAGCAGTGCGGTGGAGCGGGGGGTCTACAATGAGCAGTTCTTC. This translates into CASSAVERGVYNEQFF.

The genes are TRBV5-1 and TRBJ1-5; 7 positions match TRBD1. Germline V gene sequence: CDR1 SGHRS, CDR2 YFSETQ. Unmatched junction bases numbered 6, after V lost 2 bases and J lost 4 bases. The CDR3 totals 15 residues. This CDR3 is CASSFEGARNQPQHF. The CDR3 DNA reads TGCGCCAGCAGCTTTGAGGGGGCCCGAAATCAGCCCCAGCATTTT.

The chain uses TRBV5-1 and TRBJ1-1; D may be TRBD1 (6 bases). CDR3 size: 16 residues. Trimming stripped 4 bases from V and 0 bases from J, with 16 bases between. Germline CDR1 reads SGHRS; CDR2 reads YFSETQ. The CDR3 DNA follows: TGCGCCAGCAGCATATCACTTGACAGGTTGAACACTGAAGCTTTCTTT. Protein: CASSISLDRLNTEAFF.

The genes are TRBV7-9 and TRBJ2-1; a possible D gene is TRBD1 (5 bases). The CDR3 consists of 15 residues. The germline V and J ends were trimmed by 5 bases and 4 bases, with 15 bases remaining between them. From germline, CDR1 is SEHNR and CDR2 FQNEAQ (reference sequence). In nucleotides, the CDR3 is TGTGCCAGCAGCCCGCAGGGTGTTCAGTACAATGAGCAGTTCTTC. It specifies CASSPQGVQYNEQFF.

The V gene is TRBV20-1, the J gene TRBJ2-5; D unresolved. The V gene's germline CDR1 is DFQATT and CDR2 SNEGSKA (reference sequence). The CDR3 has 12 residues. Between the trimmed V and J ends, which lost 3 bases and 5 bases, there was a span of 10 bases. The CDR3 DNA is TGCAGTGCTAGTTGGCAGCTTGAGACCCAGTACTTC. It translates to CSASWQLETQYF.

V gene TRBV9 combines with J gene TRBJ1-4; 8 nucleotides agree with TRBD1. V lost 3 bases and J lost 5; bases outside the gene matches: 9. Germline V lookup: CDR1 SGDLS, CDR2 YYNGEE. The CDR3 length is 16 residues. The CDR3: CASSAFPGQVNEKLFF. The CDR3, as DNA: TGTGCCAGCAGCGCTTTCCCGGGACAGGTCAATGAAAAACTGTTTTTT.

This chain links TRBV6-5 with TRBJ1-3, with D unclear. This CDR3 is 15 amino acids long. The germline V and J ends were trimmed by 2 bases and 0 bases, with 8 bases remaining between them. The germline gives CDR1 MNHEY, CDR2 SVGAGI. The CDR3 loop is CASSYAGFSGNTIYF. The CDR3 region has the DNA TGTGCCAGCAGTTACGCGGGGTTCTCTGGAAACACCATATATTTT.

The chain is built from TRBV5-1 and TRBJ1-3, with 7 bases aligning to TRBD1. The germline V gene encodes CDR1 SGHRS and CDR2 YFSETQ. The CDR3 extends over 18 amino acids. The V gene end was trimmed by 2 bases and the J gene end by 0 bases; junction bases not matched to a gene: 11. CDR3 protein: CASSFAGTAGSSGNTIYF. The DNA for the CDR3 is TGCGCCAGCAGCTTTGCAGGGACAGCGGGGAGCTCTGGAAACACCATATATTTT.

V is TRBV5-6 and J is TRBJ2-7, with TRBD1 matching 7 bases. This CDR3 comprises 12 residues. V was pared by 4 bases and J by 9 bases, with 7 bases of the junction left unmatched. From germline, CDR1 is SGHDT and CDR2 YYEEEE. Here the CDR3 DNA reads TGTGCCAGCAGCCGTAACAGGGGCAGGCAGTACTTC. Protein: CASSRNRGRQYF. The full variable domain, its missing parts supplied by reference TRBV5-6 and TRBJ2-7, is DAGVTQSPTHLIKTRGQQVTLRCSPKSGHDTVSWYQQALGQGPQFIFQYYEEEERQRGNFPDRFSGHQFPNYSSELNVNALLLGDSALYLCASSRNRGRQYFGPGTRLTVT.

The V gene is TRBV21-1, the J gene TRBJ2-7; the DNA was not compared with TRBD2, the D call given in the table. TRBV21-1 is marked as a pseudogene. This CDR3 region has 16 residues. The DNA of the CDR3 is TGTGCCAGCAGCAAAGATCAGACGGGGTTCGATTACGAGCAGTACTTC. Amino acids: CASSKDQTGFDYEQYF.

The chain joins TRBV2 to TRBJ1-3; TRBD1 matches 7 bases. The trim removed 4 bases at V and 3 bases at J, leaving 15 bases unmatched. Germline V CDR1 and CDR2: SNHLY, FYNNEI. This CDR3 contains 18 residues. CDR3 residues: CASSVPIFDREDGNTIYF. CDR3 bases: TGTGCCAGCAGTGTCCCCATCTTCGACAGGGAGGATGGAAACACCATATATTTT.

The rearrangement links TRBV20-1 to TRBJ1-2; possibly TRBD1 for D (6 bases). V shed 3 bases and J shed 5 bases, with 10 bases lying between them. The CDR3 covers 12 residues. Germline CDR1 DFQATT, CDR2 SNEGSKA (reference sequence). The CDR3 protein is CSASVGQYGYTF. CDR3 nucleotide sequence: TGCAGTGCTAGTGTAGGACAGTATGGCTACACCTTC.

V is TRBV20-1 and J is TRBJ1-2; D is unclear. Germline loops: CDR1 DFQATT, CDR2 SNEGSKA (reference sequence). V was clipped by 6 bases and J by 8 bases, with 13 bases between them. CDR3 length: 11 amino acids. The CDR3 DNA is TGCAGTGCCCCTTCCGGATTCGGCTACACCTTC. Its protein product is CSAPSGFGYTF.

The chain joins TRBV28 to TRBJ2-3, with 8 nucleotides matching TRBD2. Trimming cost V 6 bases and J 5 bases; bases outside gene matches: 4. In germline, CDR1 is MDHEN, CDR2 SYDVKM. The CDR3 consists of 13 residues. The CDR3 nucleotides read TGTGCCAGCAGCGGGGGGGCCGAAGATACGCAGTATTTT. It specifies CASSGGAEDTQYF.

Only one count was recorded for this clone. V and J are TRBV29-1 and TRBJ1-2; D perhaps matches TRBD1 (5 bases). The CDR3 extends over 12 amino acids. Trimming pared 4 bases from V and 5 bases from J, leaving 11 bases between. Germline V gene sequence: CDR1 SQVTM, CDR2 ANQGSEA. The CDR3 loop is CSVGGGGYGYTF. CDR3 nucleotides: TGCAGCGTTGGGGGGGGAGGTTATGGCTACACCTTC.

The V gene is TRBV7-9, the J gene TRBJ2-3; 12 bases line up with TRBD2. V was pared by 3 bases and J by 0 bases, with 10 bases of the junction left unmatched. The CDR3 contains 19 residues. Germline values: CDR1 SEHNR, CDR2 FQNEAQ (reference sequence). The CDR3 nucleotides read TGTGCCAGCAGCTTGTCCAGACTAGCGGGGGTTTCTAGCACAGATACGCAGTATTTT. Residues: CASSLSRLAGVSSTDTQYF. The full variable domain, in which reference TRBV7-9 and TRBJ2-3 provide the parts outside the CDR3, is DTGVSQNPRHKITKRGQNVTFRCDPISEHNRLYWYRQTLGQGPEFLTYFQNEAQLEKSRLLSDRFSAERPKGSFSTLEIQRTEQGDSAMYLCASSLSRLAGVSSTDTQYFGPGTRLTVL.

V usage is TRBV18 and J usage is TRBJ2-2; unclear D gene. Germline lookup yields CDR1 KGHSH and CDR2 LQKENI. The CDR3 is 13 amino acids. Between the trimmed V and J ends, which lost 2 bases and 3 bases, there was a span of 4 bases. The CDR3 spells CASSPMDTGELFF. CDR3 DNA: TGTGCCAGCTCACCAATGGACACCGGGGAGCTGTTTTTT. The full variable domain, rest sourced from reference TRBV18 and TRBJ2-2, is NAGVMQNPRHLVRRRGQEARLRCSPMKGHSHVYWYRQLPEEGLKFMVYLQKENIIDESGMPKERFSAEFPKEGPSILRIQQVVRGDSAAYFCASSPMDTGELFFGEGSRLTVL.

The CDR3 sequence is CSVDWGGRRNTEAFF. Here the CDR3 DNA reads TGCAGCGTTGACTGGGGGGGAAGGCGGAACACTGAAGCTTTCTTT. This chain links TRBV29-1 with TRBJ1-1, with D perhaps TRBD1 (5 bases). The germline CDR1 and CDR2 sequences are SQVTM and ANQGSEA. With 3 bases removed from V and 1 base from J, the gap between germline ends came to 15 bases. The CDR3 is 15 residues long.

The J gene is TRBJ1-2, the V gene TRBV6-2 or TRBV6-3, with D perhaps TRBD1 (5 bases). This CDR3 has 15 residues. Per the germline V gene, CDR1 is MNHEY and CDR2 is SVGEGT. Trimming removed 0 bases at V and 4 bases at J, with 12 bases between. CDR3 loop: CASSYSGRRSYGYTF. The CDR3 nucleotides are TGTGCCAGCAGTTACTCGGGACGAAGGAGCTATGGCTACACCTTC.

The chain couples TRBV4-1 to TRBJ2-7, with D uncertain. The CDR3 has 13 amino acids. Germline values: CDR1 MGHRA, CDR2 YSYEKL. V lost 0 bases, J lost 7 bases, and 10 bases lay in between. The CDR3 nucleotides are TGCGCCAGCAGCCAAGATAGGGTTGGGGAGCAGTACTTC. Translated, it gives CASSQDRVGEQYF.

J is TRBJ1-1 and V is TRBV30, with a possible D match to TRBD1 (6 bases). V lost 3 bases and J 4 bases, leaving 12 bases between the germline ends. Germline-derived CDR1 and CDR2 are GTSNPN and SVGIG (reference sequence). The CDR3 is made up of 13 amino acids. The CDR3 bases are TGTGCCTGGAGCCAGGGGAGAAGCACTGAAGCTTTCTTT. It codes for CAWSQGRSTEAFF.